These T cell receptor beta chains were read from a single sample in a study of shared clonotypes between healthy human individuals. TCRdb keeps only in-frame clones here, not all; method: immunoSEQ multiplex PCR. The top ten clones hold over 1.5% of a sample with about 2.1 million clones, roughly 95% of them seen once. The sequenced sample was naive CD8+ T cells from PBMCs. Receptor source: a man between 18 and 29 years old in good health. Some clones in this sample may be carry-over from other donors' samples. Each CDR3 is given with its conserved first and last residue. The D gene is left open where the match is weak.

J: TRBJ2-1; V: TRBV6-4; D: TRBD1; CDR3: CASSVGTGANNEQFF; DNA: TGTGCCAGCAGTGTCGGGACAGGGGCTAACAATGAGCAGTTCTTC
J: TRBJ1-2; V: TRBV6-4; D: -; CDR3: CASSPSSRVGGSGYTF; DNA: TGTGCCAGCAGCCCGAGCAGCCGAGTGGGGGGCAGTGGCTACACCTTC
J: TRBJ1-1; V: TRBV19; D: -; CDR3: CASKGGSTEAFF; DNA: TGTGCCAGTAAGGGCGGGAGCACTGAAGCTTTCTTT
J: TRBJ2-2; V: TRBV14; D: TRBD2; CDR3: CASSHVSGRALPGELFF; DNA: TGTGCCAGCAGCCATGTTAGCGGGAGGGCCTTACCCGGGGAGCTGTTTTTT
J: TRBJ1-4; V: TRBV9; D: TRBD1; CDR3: CASSGGGAGEKLFF; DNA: TGTGCCAGCAGCGGAGGGGGCGCGGGTGAAAAACTGTTTTTT
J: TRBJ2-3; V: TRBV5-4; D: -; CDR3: CASSLALRGRAGDTQYF; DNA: TGTGCCAGCAGCTTGGCTCTTCGCGGCAGGGCAGGAGATACGCAGTATTTT
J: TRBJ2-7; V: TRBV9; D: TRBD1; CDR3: CASSPRDRGSEQYF; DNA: TGTGCCAGCAGCCCCCGGGACAGGGGAAGCGAGCAGTACTTC
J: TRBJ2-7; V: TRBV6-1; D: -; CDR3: CASSAHRNEQYF; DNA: TGTGCCAGCAGTGCCCATCGGAACGAGCAGTACTTC
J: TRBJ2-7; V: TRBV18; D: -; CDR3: CASFPGGSSYEQYF; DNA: TGTGCCAGCTTCCCCGGGGGTTCGTCCTACGAGCAGTACTTC
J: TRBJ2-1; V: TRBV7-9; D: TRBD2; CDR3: CASSSPGLAVFGGANEQFF; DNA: TGTGCCAGCAGCTCCCCGGGACTAGCGGTTTTTGGGGGGGCGAATGAGCAGTTCTTC
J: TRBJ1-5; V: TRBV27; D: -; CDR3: CASSLSGAAWPQHF; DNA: TGTGCCAGCAGTTTATCAGGGGCCGCCTGGCCCCAGCATTTT
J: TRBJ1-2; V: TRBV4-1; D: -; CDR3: CASSQGQPGGYTF; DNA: TGCGCCAGCAGCCAAGGACAGCCTGGGGGCTACACCTTC
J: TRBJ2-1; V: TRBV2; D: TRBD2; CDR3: CASSEPETSAPGVVSNEQFF; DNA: TGTGCCAGCAGTGAACCGGAGACTAGCGCCCCTGGTGTAGTTTCTAATGAGCAGTTCTTC
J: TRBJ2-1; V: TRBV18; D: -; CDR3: CASSPPGGPYDNEQFF; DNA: TGTGCCAGCTCACCACCGGGAGGACCGTACGACAATGAGCAGTTCTTC
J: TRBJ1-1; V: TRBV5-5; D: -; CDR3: CASSLSQAETEAFF; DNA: TGTGCCAGCAGCTTGAGTCAGGCGGAAACTGAAGCTTTCTTT
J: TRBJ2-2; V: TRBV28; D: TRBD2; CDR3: CASSLAGGTGELFF; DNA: TGTGCCAGCAGTTTAGCGGGAGGAACCGGGGAGCTGTTTTTT
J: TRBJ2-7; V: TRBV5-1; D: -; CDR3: CASSLTKAYEQYF; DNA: TGCGCCAGCAGCTTGACCAAAGCCTACGAGCAGTACTTC
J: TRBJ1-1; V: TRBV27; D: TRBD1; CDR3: CASSLWLDREGMNTEAFF; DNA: TGTGCCAGCAGTTTATGGTTGGACAGGGAAGGCATGAACACTGAAGCTTTCTTT
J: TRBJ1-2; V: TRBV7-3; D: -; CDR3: CASSLNTGKGYTF; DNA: TGTGCCAGCAGCTTAAACACAGGGAAAGGCTACACCTTC
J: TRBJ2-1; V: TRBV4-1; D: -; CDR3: CASSHDTSIEQFF; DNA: TGCGCCAGCAGCCACGACACTAGCATTGAGCAGTTCTTC